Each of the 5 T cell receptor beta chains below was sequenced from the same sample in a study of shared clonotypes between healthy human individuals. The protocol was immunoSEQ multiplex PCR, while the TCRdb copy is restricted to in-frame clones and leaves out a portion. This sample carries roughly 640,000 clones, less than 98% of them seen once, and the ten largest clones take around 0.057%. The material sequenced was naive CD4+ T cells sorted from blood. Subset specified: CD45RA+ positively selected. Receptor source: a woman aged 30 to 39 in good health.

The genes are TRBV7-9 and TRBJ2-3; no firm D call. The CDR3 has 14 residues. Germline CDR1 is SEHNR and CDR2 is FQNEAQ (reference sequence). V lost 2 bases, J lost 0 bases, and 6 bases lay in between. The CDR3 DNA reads TGTGCCAGCAGCTTATTTTACAGCACAGATACGCAGTATTTT. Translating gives CASSLFYSTDTQYF.

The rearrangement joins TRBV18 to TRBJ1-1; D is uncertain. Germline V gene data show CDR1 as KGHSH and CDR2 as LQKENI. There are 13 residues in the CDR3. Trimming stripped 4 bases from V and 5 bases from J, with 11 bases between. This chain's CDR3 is CASSQLGGTEAFF. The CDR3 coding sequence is TGTGCCAGCTCACAATTAGGAGGAACTGAAGCTTTCTTT.

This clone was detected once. The CDR3 nucleotides are TGTGCCAGCAAGGGACTAGCGCGGGAGCAGTACTTC. It specifies CASKGLAREQYF. The chain carries TRBV28 and TRBJ2-7; 10 bases align to TRBD2. The CDR3 totals 12 residues. The junction had 4 bases not matched to a gene; V was cut back by 7 bases and J by 7 bases. In germline, CDR1 is MDHEN, CDR2 SYDVKM.

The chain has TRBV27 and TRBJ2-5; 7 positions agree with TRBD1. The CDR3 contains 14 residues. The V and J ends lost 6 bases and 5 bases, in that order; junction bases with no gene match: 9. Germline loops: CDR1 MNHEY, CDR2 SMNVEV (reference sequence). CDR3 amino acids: CASRVLTGSETQYF. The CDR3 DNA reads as TGTGCCAGCAGGGTTTTGACAGGGAGCGAGACCCAGTACTTC.

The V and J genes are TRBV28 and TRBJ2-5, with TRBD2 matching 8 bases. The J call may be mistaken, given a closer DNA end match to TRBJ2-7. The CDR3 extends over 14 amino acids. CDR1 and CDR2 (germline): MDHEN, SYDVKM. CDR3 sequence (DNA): TGTGCCAGCAGTTCTAGCGGGCCAACCTACGAGCAGTACTTC. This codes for CASSSSGPTYEQYF.